The 5 T cell receptor beta chains reported below all come from one sample, sequenced in a study of blood T cell repertoires in COVID-19. The method was immunoSEQ multiplex PCR; TCRdb's version includes in-frame clones alone and lacks a portion of them. The profile shows 190,000 or so clones, around 80% of them singletons. Sequenced material: peripheral blood. All receptors come from an elderly woman with COVID-19, enrolled during active disease.

About this clone itself: Different DNA sequences within this sample yield the same CDR3. The chain links TRBV2 to TRBJ2-3, with 11 positions matching TRBD1. CDR3 length: 14 residues. V was pared by 4 bases and J by 4 bases, with 1 base of the junction left unmatched. In germline, CDR1 is SNHLY, CDR2 FYNNEI. The CDR3 DNA follows: TGTGCCAGCAGTGTGGACAGGGGGCCAGATACGCAGTATTTT. Translated: CASSVDRGPDTQYF.

The rearrangement links TRBV28 to TRBJ1-4; D is unresolved. The CDR3 has 12 amino acids. CDR1 and CDR2 (germline): MDHEN, SYDVKM. V was pared by 1 base and J by 15 bases, with 12 bases between. CDR3 nucleotides: TGTGCCAGCAGTTTATTCCCTCGGGGAATGTTTTTT. This sequence encodes CASSLFPRGMFF. The complete variable domain, with remaining parts taken from reference TRBV28 and TRBJ1-4, reads DVKVTQSSRYLVKRTGEKVFLECVQDMDHENMFWYRQDPGLGLRLIYFSYDVKMKEKGDIPEGYSVSREKKERFSLILESASTNQTSMYLCASSLFPRGMFFGSGTQLSVL.

V is TRBV7-8 and J is TRBJ1-1; 7 nucleotides align to TRBD1. Per the germline V gene, CDR1 is SGHVS and CDR2 is FQNEAQ. The CDR3 is 13 residues long. V was clipped by 5 bases and J by 9 bases; unmatched bases: 9. CDR3 DNA sequence: TGTGCCAGCAGCCTTATGGGGACAGTGCAAGCTTTCTTT. It encodes CASSLMGTVQAFF.

The chain is built from TRBV19 and TRBJ2-3; TRBD2 matches 12 bases. This CDR3 is 16 amino acids long. Trimming took 6 bases from V and 2 from J; bases not matched to a gene: 6. CDR1 and CDR2 from the germline V gene are LNHDA and SQIVND (reference sequence). CDR3 nucleotides: TGTGCCAGTAGGGGGGCTAGCGGGAGGGCCACAGATACGCAGTATTTT. Its translation: CASRGASGRATDTQYF.

This clone was seen a few times. This rearrangement joins TRBV10-3 to TRBJ1-2; no clear D gene. There are 13 residues in the CDR3. V was trimmed by 3 bases and J by 1 base, leaving 6 bases between them. CDR1 and CDR2 from the germline V gene are ENHRY and SYGVKD. In nucleotides, the CDR3 is TGTGCCATCAGTGACCTTAGTAACTATGGCTACACCTTC. This gives the protein CAISDLSNYGYTF.